This T cell receptor (beta chain) stems from a study of T-cell reconstitution after alpha-beta-depleted transplantation in children. With regard to this clonotype: A junction boundary mismatches the germline segment, possibly from a read error.

The library targeted TCRbeta and was prepared with unique molecular identifiers. TCRdb re-called the PCR reads with MiXCR, one entry per CDR3 protein. Among 600,000 to 700,000 distinct CDR3 sequences listed, over 15% were seen once. The CDR3 sequence is 14 residues long. The V gene's germline CDR1 is SQVTM and CDR2 ANQGSEA. This TCR came from a human donor who donated a stem cell graft to a child with acute myeloid leukemia. The input for sequencing was PBMCs from the stem cell graft donor, taken from the stem cell graft. The J gene is TRBJ2-3, the V gene TRBV29-1, with D possibly TRBD2 on 6 matching bases. CDR3 nucleotides: TGCAGCCTTGAGGAGGGAGAGTCCACAGATACGCAGTATTTT. It encodes CSLEEGESTDTQYF.